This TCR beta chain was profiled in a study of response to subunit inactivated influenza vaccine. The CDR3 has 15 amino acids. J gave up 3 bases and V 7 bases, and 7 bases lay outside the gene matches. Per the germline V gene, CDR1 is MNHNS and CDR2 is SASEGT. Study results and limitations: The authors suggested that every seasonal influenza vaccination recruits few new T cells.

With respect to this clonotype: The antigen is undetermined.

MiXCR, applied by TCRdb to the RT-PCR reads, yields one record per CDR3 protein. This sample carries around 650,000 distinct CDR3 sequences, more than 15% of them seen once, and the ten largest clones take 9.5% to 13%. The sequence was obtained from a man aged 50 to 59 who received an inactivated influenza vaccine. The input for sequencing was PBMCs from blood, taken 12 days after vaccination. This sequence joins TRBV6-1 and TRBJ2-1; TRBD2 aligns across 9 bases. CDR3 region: CASIEAGGYYNEQFF. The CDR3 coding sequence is TGTGCCAGCATAGAAGCGGGAGGATACTACAATGAGCAGTTCTTC.